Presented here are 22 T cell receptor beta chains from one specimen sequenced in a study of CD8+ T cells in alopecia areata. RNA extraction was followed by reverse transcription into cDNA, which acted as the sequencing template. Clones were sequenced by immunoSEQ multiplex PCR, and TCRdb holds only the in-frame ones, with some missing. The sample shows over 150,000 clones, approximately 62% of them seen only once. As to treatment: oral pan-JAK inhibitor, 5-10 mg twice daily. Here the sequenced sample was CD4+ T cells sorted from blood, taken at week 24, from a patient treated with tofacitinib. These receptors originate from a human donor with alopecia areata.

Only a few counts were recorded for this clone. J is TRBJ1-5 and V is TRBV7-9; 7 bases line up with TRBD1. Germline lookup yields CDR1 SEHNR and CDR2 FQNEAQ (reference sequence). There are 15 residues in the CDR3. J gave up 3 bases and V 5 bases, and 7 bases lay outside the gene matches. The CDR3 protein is CASSSRDSPNQPQHF. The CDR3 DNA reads TGTGCCAGCAGCAGCCGGGACAGCCCCAATCAGCCCCAGCATTTT.

The CDR3 reads CASSQSILADRQETQYF. In DNA, the CDR3 is TGCGCCAGCAGTCAATCTATACTAGCGGACCGCCAAGAGACCCAGTACTTC. The rearrangement links TRBV23-1 to TRBJ2-5, with 8 nucleotides matching TRBD2. TRBV23-1 is reported as an ORF; its role is uncertain. CDR3 length: 17 amino acids. Trimming cost V 0 bases and J 1 base; bases outside gene matches: 7.

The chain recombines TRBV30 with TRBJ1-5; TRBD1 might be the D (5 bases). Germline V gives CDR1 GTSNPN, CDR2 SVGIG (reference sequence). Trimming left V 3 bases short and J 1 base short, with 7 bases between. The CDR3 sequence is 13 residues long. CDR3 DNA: TGTGCCTGGAGCGGACACAGCAATCAGCCCCAGCATTTT. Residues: CAWSGHSNQPQHF.

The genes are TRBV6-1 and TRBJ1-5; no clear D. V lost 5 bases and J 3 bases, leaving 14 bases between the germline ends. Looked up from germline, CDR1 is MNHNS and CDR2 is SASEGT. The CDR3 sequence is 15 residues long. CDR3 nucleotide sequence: TGTGCCAGCAGTACACCAGGAGCCCTCAATCAGCCCCAGCATTTT. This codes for CASSTPGALNQPQHF.

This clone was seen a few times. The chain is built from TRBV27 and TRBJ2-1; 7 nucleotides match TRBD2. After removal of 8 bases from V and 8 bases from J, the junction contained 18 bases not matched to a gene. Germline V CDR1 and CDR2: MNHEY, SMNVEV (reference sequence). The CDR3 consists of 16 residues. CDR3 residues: CASPKGGLPFEDEQFF. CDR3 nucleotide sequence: TGTGCCAGCCCAAAGGGAGGGCTCCCTTTTGAGGATGAGCAGTTCTTC.

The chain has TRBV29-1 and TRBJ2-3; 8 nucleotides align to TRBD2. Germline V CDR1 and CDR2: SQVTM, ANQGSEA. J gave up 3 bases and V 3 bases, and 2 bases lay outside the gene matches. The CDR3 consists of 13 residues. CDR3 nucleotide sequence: TGCAGCGTTGATACTAGCGGTACAGATACGCAGTATTTT. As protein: CSVDTSGTDTQYF.

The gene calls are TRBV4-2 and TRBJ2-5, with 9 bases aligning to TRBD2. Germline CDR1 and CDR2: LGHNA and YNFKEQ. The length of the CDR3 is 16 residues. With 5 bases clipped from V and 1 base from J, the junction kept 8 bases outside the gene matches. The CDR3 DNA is TGTGCCAGCAGCTGGGGGCGGGGGGGGCTCCAAGAGACCCAGTACTTC. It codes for CASSWGRGGLQETQYF.

The CDR3 here is CASTGSNTIYF. CDR3 coding DNA: TGTGCCTCGACAGGGTCGAACACCATATATTTT. The chain combines TRBV30 with TRBJ1-3; 7 bases line up with TRBD1. This CDR3 spans 11 amino acids. Germline V CDR1 and CDR2: GTSNPN, SVGIG (reference sequence). Germline trimming cut 7 bases from V and 7 bases from J; bases unmatched to any gene: 4.

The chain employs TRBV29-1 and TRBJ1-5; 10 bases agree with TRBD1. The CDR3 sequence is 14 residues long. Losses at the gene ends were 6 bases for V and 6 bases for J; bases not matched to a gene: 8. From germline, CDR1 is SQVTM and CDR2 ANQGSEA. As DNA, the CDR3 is TGCAGCGTGTCCCCGGGACAGGGGCTTCAGCCCCAGCATTTT. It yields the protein CSVSPGQGLQPQHF.

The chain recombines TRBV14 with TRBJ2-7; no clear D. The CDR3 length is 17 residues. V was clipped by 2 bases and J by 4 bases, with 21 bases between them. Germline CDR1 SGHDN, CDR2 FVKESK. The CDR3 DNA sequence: TGTGCCAGCAGCCAACTAGACCGGACGGGCGCCATATACGAGCAGTACTTC. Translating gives CASSQLDRTGAIYEQYF.

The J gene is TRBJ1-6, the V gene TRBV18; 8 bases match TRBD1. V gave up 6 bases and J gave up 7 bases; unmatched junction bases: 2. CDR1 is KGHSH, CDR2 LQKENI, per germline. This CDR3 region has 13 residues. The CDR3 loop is CASSGDRNSPLHF. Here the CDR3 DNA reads TGTGCCAGCTCCGGGGACAGGAATTCACCCCTCCACTTT.

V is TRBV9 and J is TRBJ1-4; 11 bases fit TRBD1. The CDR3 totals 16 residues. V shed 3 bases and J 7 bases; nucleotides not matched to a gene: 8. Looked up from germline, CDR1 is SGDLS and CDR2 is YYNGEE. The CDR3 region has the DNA TGTGCCAGCAGCGGGGGACCCGGGACAGGGGGTGAAAAACTGTTTTTT. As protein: CASSGGPGTGGEKLFF.

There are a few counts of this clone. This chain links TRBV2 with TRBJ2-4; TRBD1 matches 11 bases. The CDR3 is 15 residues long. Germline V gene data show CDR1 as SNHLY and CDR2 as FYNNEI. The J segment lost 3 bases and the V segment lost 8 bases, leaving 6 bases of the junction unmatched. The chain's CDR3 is CASGPGTGGKNIQYF. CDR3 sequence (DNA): TGTGCCAGCGGCCCCGGGACAGGGGGCAAAAACATTCAGTACTTC.

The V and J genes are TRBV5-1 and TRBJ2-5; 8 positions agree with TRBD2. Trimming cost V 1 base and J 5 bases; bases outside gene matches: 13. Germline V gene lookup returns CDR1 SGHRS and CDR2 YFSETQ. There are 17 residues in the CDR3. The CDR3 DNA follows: TGCGCCAGCAGCTTGATGGGCGGTAGACTAGCGACTGAGACCCAGTACTTC. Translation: CASSLMGGRLATETQYF.

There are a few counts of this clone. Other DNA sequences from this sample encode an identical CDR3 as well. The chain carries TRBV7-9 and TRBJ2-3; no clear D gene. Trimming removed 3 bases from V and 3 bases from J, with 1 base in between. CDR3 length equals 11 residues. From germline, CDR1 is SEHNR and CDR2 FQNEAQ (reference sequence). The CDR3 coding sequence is TGTGCCAGCAGCTTGACAGATACGCAGTATTTT. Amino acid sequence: CASSLTDTQYF.

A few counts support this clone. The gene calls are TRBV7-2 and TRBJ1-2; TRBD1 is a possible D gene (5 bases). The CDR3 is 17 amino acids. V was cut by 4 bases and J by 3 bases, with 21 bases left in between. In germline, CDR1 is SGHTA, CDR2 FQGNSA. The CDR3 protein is CASSSSPRDVGDYGYTF. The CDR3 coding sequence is TGTGCCAGCAGCTCGAGCCCTCGGGACGTGGGGGACTATGGCTACACCTTC. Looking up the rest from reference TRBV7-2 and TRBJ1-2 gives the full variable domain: GAGVSQSPSNKVTEKGKDVELRCDPISGHTALYWYRQSLGQGLEFLIYFQGNSAPDKSGLPSDRFSAERTGGSVSTLTIQRTQQEDSAVYLCASSSSPRDVGDYGYTFGSGTRLTVV.

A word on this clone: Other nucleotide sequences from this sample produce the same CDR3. The chain's CDR3 is CASSSDRAYEQYF. The CDR3 bases are TGTGCCAGCAGCTCCGACAGGGCCTACGAGCAGTACTTC. This sequence joins TRBV6-5 and TRBJ2-7, with 7 bases fitting TRBD1. CDR1 and CDR2 from the germline V gene are MNHEY and SVGAGI. CDR3 length equals 13 residues. J was trimmed by 2 bases and V by 6 bases; bases with no gene match: 4.

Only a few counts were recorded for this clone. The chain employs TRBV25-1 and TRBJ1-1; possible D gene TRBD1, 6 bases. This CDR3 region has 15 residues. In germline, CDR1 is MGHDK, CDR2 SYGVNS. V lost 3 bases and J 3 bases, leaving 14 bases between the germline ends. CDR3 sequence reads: CASSDRGDGDTEAFF. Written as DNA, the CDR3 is TGTGCCAGCAGTGACAGGGGTGATGGGGACACTGAAGCTTTCTTT.

CDR3 sequence reads: CASRSGGAQETQYF. DNA of the CDR3: TGTGCCAGTAGGAGCGGGGGGGCCCAAGAGACCCAGTACTTC. V is TRBV19 and J is TRBJ2-5, with 10 bases aligning to TRBD2. Germline V gives CDR1 LNHDA, CDR2 SQIVND (reference sequence). The CDR3 contains 14 residues. J lost 1 base, V lost 6 bases, and 2 bases had no gene match. The full variable domain, in which reference TRBV19 and TRBJ2-5 provide the parts outside the CDR3, is DGGITQSPKYLFRKEGQNVTLSCEQNLNHDAMYWYRQDPGQGLRLIYYSQIVNDFQKGDIAEGYSVSREKKESFPLTVTSAQKNPTAFYLCASRSGGAQETQYFGPGTRLLVL.

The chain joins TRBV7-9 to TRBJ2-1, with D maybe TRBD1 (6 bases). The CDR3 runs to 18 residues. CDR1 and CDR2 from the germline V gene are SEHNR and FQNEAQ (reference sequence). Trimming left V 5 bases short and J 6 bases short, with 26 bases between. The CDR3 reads CASSQAQGPTSKGNEQFF. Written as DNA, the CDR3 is TGTGCCAGCAGCCAGGCACAGGGCCCGACATCAAAAGGCAATGAGCAGTTCTTC.

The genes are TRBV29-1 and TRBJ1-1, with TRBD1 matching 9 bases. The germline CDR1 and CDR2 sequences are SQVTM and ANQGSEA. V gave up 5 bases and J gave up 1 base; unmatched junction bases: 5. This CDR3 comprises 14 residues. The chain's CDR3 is CSVQQGAKNTEAFF. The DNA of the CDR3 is TGCAGCGTTCAACAGGGGGCGAAGAACACTGAAGCTTTCTTT.

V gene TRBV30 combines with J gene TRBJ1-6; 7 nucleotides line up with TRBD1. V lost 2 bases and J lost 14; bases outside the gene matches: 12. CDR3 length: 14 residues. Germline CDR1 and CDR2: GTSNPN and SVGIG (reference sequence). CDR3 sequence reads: CAWSQRQGSGSLHF. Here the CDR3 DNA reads TGTGCCTGGAGTCAGCGACAGGGATCGGGGTCCCTCCACTTT.